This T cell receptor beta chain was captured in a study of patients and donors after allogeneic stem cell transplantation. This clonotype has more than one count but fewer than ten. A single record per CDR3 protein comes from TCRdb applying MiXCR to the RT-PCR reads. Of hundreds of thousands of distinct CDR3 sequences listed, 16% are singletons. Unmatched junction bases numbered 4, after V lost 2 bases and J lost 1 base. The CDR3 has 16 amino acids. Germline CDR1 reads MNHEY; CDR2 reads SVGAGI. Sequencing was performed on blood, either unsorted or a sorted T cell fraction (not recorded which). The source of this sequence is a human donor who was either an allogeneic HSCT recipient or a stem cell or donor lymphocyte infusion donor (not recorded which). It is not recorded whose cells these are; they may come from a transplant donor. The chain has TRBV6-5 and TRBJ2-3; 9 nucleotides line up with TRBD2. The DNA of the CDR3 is TGTGCCAGCAGTTACCCAGGCGGGGGGGGCACAGATACGCAGTATTTT. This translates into CASSYPGGGGTDTQYF.